These 14 T cell receptor beta chains were all obtained from the same sample, sequenced in a study of blood T cell repertoires in COVID-19. Produced via immunoSEQ multiplex PCR; TCRdb's table is partial and in-frame only. The table shows around 250,000 clones, with approximately 88% occurring only once. The sample taken for sequencing was PBMCs or T cells enriched from blood (not recorded which). Receptor source: a woman aged 40 to 50 with acute COVID-19.

The genes are TRBV7-2 and TRBJ2-1; 7 bases match TRBD2. V lost 8 bases and J lost 15; bases outside the gene matches: 19. Germline CDR1 SGHTA, CDR2 FQGNSA. The CDR3 is 14 residues long. CDR3 protein: CASGGRAQVGAGFF. CDR3 coding DNA: TGTGCCAGCGGGGGGAGGGCCCAGGTGGGCGCAGGGTTCTTC.

The chain's CDR3 is CASSVSSGTYEQFF. CDR3 nucleotide sequence: TGTGCCAGCAGCGTATCTAGCGGGACATATGAGCAGTTCTTC. The chain carries TRBV9 and TRBJ2-1; TRBD2 matches 9 bases. V lost 1 base to trimming and J lost 8 bases; unmatched junction nucleotides: 4. The CDR3 runs 14 residues. CDR1 and CDR2 (germline): SGDLS, YYNGEE. Full variable domain (rest looked up from reference TRBV9 and TRBJ2-1): DSGVTQTPKHLITATGQRVTLRCSPRSGDLSVYWYQQSLDQGLQFLIQYYNGEERAKGNILERFSAQQFPDLHSELNLSSLELGDSALYFCASSVSSGTYEQFFGPGTRLTVL.

The chain uses TRBV5-1 and TRBJ1-4; 8 positions agree with TRBD1. Germline values: CDR1 SGHRS, CDR2 YFSETQ. The V and J ends lost 2 bases and 10 bases, in that order; junction bases with no gene match: 16. The CDR3 is 17 residues long. CDR3 sequence (DNA): TGCGCCAGCAGCTTAACAGCAGGGGGCGTAAGGATTGGAAAACTGTTTTTT. Protein product: CASSLTAGGVRIGKLFF.

V and J are TRBV7-2 and TRBJ1-5; D uncertain. The CDR3 totals 15 residues. Trimming shortened V by 1 base and J by 0 bases, and 7 bases separated the two germline ends. In germline, CDR1 is SGHTA, CDR2 FQGNSA. Here the CDR3 DNA reads TGTGCCAGCAGCTTAGACAGAAGTAGCAATCAGCCCCAGCATTTT. Translated, it gives CASSLDRSSNQPQHF.

The chain recombines TRBV28 with TRBJ2-3, with 7 nucleotides matching TRBD1. With 4 bases clipped from V and 3 bases from J, the junction kept 7 bases outside the gene matches. This CDR3 has 15 residues. Germline CDR1 MDHEN, CDR2 SYDVKM. The CDR3 protein is CASSSAGGNTDTQYF. The CDR3 DNA is TGTGCCAGCAGTTCCGCAGGGGGAAATACAGATACGCAGTATTTT.

In its sample, this clone was seen once. The rearrangement links TRBV10-3 to TRBJ1-2; possible D gene TRBD1, 6 bases. Germline CDR1 reads ENHRY; CDR2 reads SYGVKD. The ends were cut back, 4 bases at V and 4 bases at J, with 10 bases in the middle. The CDR3 contains 13 residues. The CDR3 protein is CAISVRDIYGYTF. CDR3 bases: TGTGCCATCAGTGTCCGGGACATCTATGGCTACACCTTC.

The CDR3 loop reads CASSARWGGAGYNEQFF. The CDR3 DNA reads TGTGCCAGCAGTGCCCGGTGGGGCGGCGCTGGATACAATGAGCAGTTCTTC. J is TRBJ2-1 and V is TRBV2; D possibly corresponds to TRBD1 (5 bases). The CDR3 totals 17 residues. Trimming cost V 4 bases and J 4 bases, with 20 bases left between them. Germline lookup yields CDR1 SNHLY and CDR2 FYNNEI.

The chain uses TRBV7-9 and TRBJ2-2; TRBD2 might be the D (7 bases). V lost 0 bases and J lost 0, with 11 bases in between. There are 17 residues in the CDR3. Germline V gene lookup returns CDR1 SEHNR and CDR2 FQNEAQ (reference sequence). DNA of the CDR3: TGTGCCAGCAGCTTAGCGCGCGGGGGCCCGAACACCGGGGAGCTGTTTTTT. Amino acids: CASSLARGGPNTGELFF. Together with reference TRBV7-9 and TRBJ2-2, the CDR3 gives the full variable domain: DTGVSQNPRHKITKRGQNVTFRCDPISEHNRLYWYRQTLGQGPEFLTYFQNEAQLEKSRLLSDRFSAERPKGSFSTLEIQRTEQGDSAMYLCASSLARGGPNTGELFFGEGSRLTVL.

V usage is TRBV27 and J usage is TRBJ1-2; 8 bases fit TRBD1. The J segment lost 4 bases and the V segment lost 6 bases, leaving 10 bases of the junction unmatched. The CDR3 is 15 residues long. Germline V gives CDR1 MNHEY, CDR2 SMNVEV (reference sequence). CDR3 DNA sequence: TGTGCCAGCAGCCGAATAGGGACAGGCTTCTATGGCTACACCTTC. As protein: CASSRIGTGFYGYTF.

The chain carries TRBV6-2 or TRBV6-3 and TRBJ2-7, with 9 bases that match TRBD1. There are 16 residues in the CDR3. The J segment lost 2 bases and the V segment lost 0 bases, leaving 5 bases of the junction unmatched. The germline V gene has CDR1 MNHEY and CDR2 SVGEGT. The CDR3 sequence: CASSYSRTGAAYEQYV. The CDR3 nucleotides are TGTGCCAGCAGTTACTCCCGGACAGGGGCAGCCTACGAGCAGTACGTC.

This chain connects TRBV11-2 to TRBJ2-5, with D uncertain. V was clipped by 2 bases and J by 4 bases, with 2 bases between them. The CDR3 covers 11 residues. Germline V gives CDR1 SGHAT, CDR2 FQNNGV. CDR3 coding DNA: TGTGCCAGCAGCTTACTAGAGACCCAGTACTTC. This sequence encodes CASSLLETQYF.

V usage is TRBV10-3 and J usage is TRBJ1-4; a weak D match, TRBD1 (6 bases). Deletions cut 7 bases from V and 10 bases from J, with 16 bases between. CDR1 and CDR2 (germline): ENHRY, SYGVKD. The CDR3 extends over 13 amino acids. This CDR3 reads CAINEGEGGKLFF. The CDR3 DNA is TGTGCCATCAACGAGGGGGAGGGCGGAAAACTGTTTTTT.

The gene calls are TRBV7-2 and TRBJ2-1, with D possibly TRBD1 on 6 matching bases. Germline CDR1 is SGHTA and CDR2 is FQGNSA. V was cut by 2 bases and J by 0 bases, with 11 bases left in between. This CDR3 contains 16 residues. The CDR3, as DNA: TGTGCCAGCAGCTTATCCCCAGGGGTCTCCTACAATGAGCAGTTCTTC. Translation gives CASSLSPGVSYNEQFF.

This clone showed up just once. The chain carries TRBV18 and TRBJ1-2; 7 bases map to TRBD1. The CDR3 totals 15 residues. Trimming cost V 6 bases and J 8 bases; bases outside gene matches: 15. Germline V gene lookup returns CDR1 KGHSH and CDR2 LQKENI. As DNA, the CDR3 is TGTGCCAGCTCCCCAGGACAGGAGTCGACCGCAGGCTACACCTTC. As protein: CASSPGQESTAGYTF. The complete variable domain, with remaining parts taken from reference TRBV18 and TRBJ1-2, reads NAGVMQNPRHLVRRRGQEARLRCSPMKGHSHVYWYRQLPEEGLKFMVYLQKENIIDESGMPKERFSAEFPKEGPSILRIQQVVRGDSAAYFCASSPGQESTAGYTFGSGTRLTVV.